This T cell receptor (beta chain) derives from a study of cytomegalovirus exposure and HLA in healthy donors. With V trimmed by 5 bases and J by 0 bases, 14 bases remained unmatched. The CDR3 has 18 amino acids. Germline assignment: CDR1 SEHNR and CDR2 FQNEAQ (reference sequence). TCRdb's copy holds only in-frame clones and misses some; the assay was immunoSEQ multiplex PCR. There are about 60,000 clones in the sample; roughly 94% occur only once, and over 6% lies in the top ten. This clone was detected only once. The receptor was isolated from a woman younger than 30 in good health and CMV-seropositive. The chain couples TRBV7-9 to TRBJ1-2, with 8 bases identical to TRBD1. Sequencing used PBMCs. DNA for the CDR3: TGTGCCAGCAGCCTAAAAGGTCCGGGACAGGACTCTAACTATGGCTACACCTTC. Its translation: CASSLKGPGQDSNYGYTF.